This record concerns one TCR beta chain sequence. Its antigen is unknown. Nothing much larger sits one base from this clone, and base qualities are not available. This entry belongs to a study of blood T cells in healthy people across ages (dated by TCRdb to between 2014 and 2016). Context from the whole study: In model experiments, template switching captured roughly one uniquely barcoded TCR beta cDNA molecule for every two T cells. Four age groups were formed from the donors: young (average 16 years), middle-aged (approximately 40), aged (roughly 59) and long-lived (about 80). To avoid experimental bias, donors of different ages were spread randomly across the sequencing lanes. Using the same blood draw, the study looked at two additional independent replicas of 1 million unique cDNA reads for two donors, one aged 18 to 30 and the other aged 80 or older. To track age-related changes in TCR beta repertoire diversity, the study relied on deep sequencing normalized with unique cDNA molecular identifiers. What the authors observed across the whole study: Since profiling was done on bulk unsorted PBMCs, naive and antigen-experienced compartments could not be conclusively compared. Compared with the aged group, the long-lived group had more naive CD4+ T cells, fewer expanded clones and increased TCR diversity, a pattern suggesting age selection. The percentage of naive T cells measured by flow cytometry correlated strongly with observed TCR beta diversity. As age increased, observed TCR beta diversity per million T cells dropped in a roughly linear way, and a significant reduction was already evident by age approximately 40. Estimates of total diversity based on one million sequenced T cells were regarded as lower bounds and as underestimates. Because donor CMV infection status was unknown, age-related changes in expanded clonotypes were potentially confounded.

Library preparation employed 5' RACE. The listed sequencing device is Illumina HiSeq 2500. A second PCR of roughly 6 to 11 cycles was run with a J-beta primer mix and a sample-barcoded 5' primer. Each TCR beta cDNA molecule received a unique molecular identifier from a template-switch 5' adaptor carrying 12 random nucleotides. At least 2.5 million CDR3-containing paired-end reads were obtained from each sample. First-strand cDNA synthesis was performed from all RNA using the Mint cDNA synthesis kit, with priming by a TRBC-specific oligonucleotide. Following uracil-DNA glycosylase treatment, a first 18-cycle PCR with universal primers M1SS and BC2_uni_R was performed on all cDNA. In the authors' own workflow: Each sample was normalized by randomly selecting 1 million high-quality reads, each carrying a distinct molecular identifier. Instead of being binned into consensus sequences, reads that shared molecular identifiers were thrown out. MiTCR, run with a Q25 quality threshold and the strictest error-elimination algorithm, handled CDR3 identification, clonotype clustering and error correction. Lower-bound total TCR beta diversity was estimated with a nonparametric unseen species model using Euler transformation. TCRdb reworked the public reads: Q25 trimming with fastp, MiXCR clone assembly, productive beta chains retained. Records with the same CDR3 protein are collapsed into one entry carrying the most frequent genes and DNA. The V and J calls were not made by the authors but by TCRdb's processing. The sample data list about a million distinct CDR3 sequences, and around 46% of these were observed just once. Over 10% of the sample is held by the ten biggest clonotypes.

Including the terminal cysteine and phenylalanine, the CDR3 comprises 14 residues. The only DNA kept is the CDR3, 42 bases in frame from the first base. The roughly 39 donors, aged about 6 to 100 years, were systemically healthy Caucasian individuals from Russia. Each donor gave ten milliliters of peripheral blood, collected into EDTA-treated Vacutainer tubes. Ficoll-Paque density-gradient centrifugation was used to isolate PBMCs, with at least 6.5 million per sample. Trizol reagent was used to extract total RNA from PBMCs, with at least 5.5 micrograms per sample. Naive CD45RAhigh/CD27high T cell percentages were measured by flow cytometry on a PBMC aliquot from every donor.

This clonotype was obtained from a man aged 25 to 45 in good health. What was sequenced was blood. Rearrangement joined TRBV21-1 to TRBJ1-1; the table's D call of TRBD1 was not tested on the DNA. TRBV21-1 is a documented pseudogene. CDR3 region: CASSSPDRDPEAFF. The DNA sequence is TGTGCCAGCAGCAGCCCAGACAGGGACCCTGAAGCTTTCTTT.